Included here is one T cell receptor (beta chain) sequence, with context. Antigen unknown. These data belong to a study of T-cell reconstitution after alpha-beta-depleted transplantation in children. Unique molecular identifiers were incorporated during preparation of the TCRbeta library. One entry per CDR3 protein, called by TCRdb with MiXCR from the PCR reads. The data contain about 980,000 distinct CDR3 sequences, roughly 29% of them singletons. Study results and caveats: At the one-year point after transplant, T-cell counts and TCRbeta diversity were found to come mostly from T cells that had been newly produced. Some patients showed high day-60 TCRbeta diversity, which derived from surviving recipient T cells and thymic progenitors. Reportedly, roughly two months post-transplant, alpha-beta T cells arose from several hundred expanded graft clones.

The germline V gene encodes CDR1 SEHNR and CDR2 FQNEAQ (reference sequence). CDR3 length equals 15 residues. The J segment lost 6 bases and the V segment lost 5 bases, leaving 13 bases of the junction unmatched. This sample comprised PBMCs, mostly from graft donor cells, obtained 360 days after TCRalphabeta/CD19-depleted stem cell transplant. The TCR comes from a boy in the first two years of life who had a stem cell transplant for SCID, so the T cells may come from the graft donor. The genes are TRBV7-9 and TRBJ2-7, with TRBD1 matching over 7 bases. The CDR3 region is CASSATGTEVAEQYF. DNA for the CDR3: TGTGCCAGCAGCGCAACCGGGACAGAAGTCGCCGAGCAGTACTTC.